The 20 T cell receptor beta chains below were found in one sample sequenced in a study of neurological immune-mediated disorders (dated by TCRdb to the late 2010s). The library relied on 5' RACE. The sequencer was an Illumina HiSeq 2500. TCRdb's own reprocessing of the public reads used fastp at Q25 and MiXCR and kept productive beta chains. Here each entry gathers all rows of one CDR3 protein and keeps the most common genes and DNA. Counted in this sample were around 60,000 distinct CDR3 sequences; about 3.3% of them appeared once. The ten largest clonotypes hold 7.1% of the sample. Sequencing input: PBMCs. The receptors derive from an older woman with multiple sclerosis.

This clonotype was observed many times. The V call is TRBV9, the J call TRBJ1-2; no clear D gene. The germline CDR1 and CDR2 sequences are SGDLS and YYNGEE. This CDR3 has 15 residues. Deletions cut 4 bases from V and 4 bases from J, with 17 bases between. The CDR3 spells CASSPDAGRFYGYTF. In nucleotides, the CDR3 is TGTGCCAGCAGCCCCGATGCGGGGAGATTCTATGGCTACACCTTC.

This clonotype was picked up many times. J is TRBJ2-1 and V is TRBV5-1; D not resolved. Germline V gene lookup returns CDR1 SGHRS and CDR2 YFSETQ. The CDR3 spans 14 residues. The V and J ends lost 1 base and 2 bases respectively, with 7 bases between them. The CDR3 DNA is TGCGCCAGCAGCTTGACCGGAACCTACAATGAGCAGTTCTTC. Amino acid sequence: CASSLTGTYNEQFF. The whole variable domain, filled in from reference TRBV5-1 and TRBJ2-1, reads KAGVTQTPRYLIKTRGQQVTLSCSPISGHRSVSWYQQTPGQGLQFLFEYFSETQRNKGNFPGRFSGRQFSNSRSEMNVSTLELGDSALYLCASSLTGTYNEQFFGPGTRLTVL.

This clonotype occurred many times. The V call is TRBV12-3 or TRBV12-4, the J call TRBJ1-1; D is unclear. V lost 7 bases and J 7 bases, leaving 19 bases between the germline ends. This CDR3 region has 14 residues. The CDR3 here is CASIVGLQRGEAFF. Written as DNA, the CDR3 is TGTGCCAGCATCGTCGGACTGCAACGGGGTGAAGCTTTCTTT.

This clonotype has at least ten counts. V and J are TRBV7-9 and TRBJ2-1, with D tentatively TRBD1 (6 bases). CDR3 size: 17 residues. Looked up from germline, CDR1 is SEHNR and CDR2 is FQNEAQ (reference sequence). The germline V and J ends were trimmed by 1 base and 0 bases, with 13 bases remaining between them. CDR3 nucleotide sequence: TGTGCCAGCAGCTTAGGCAGGGGCCGAACCTCCTACAATGAGCAGTTCTTC. The encoded protein is CASSLGRGRTSYNEQFF. Full variable domain (missing parts from reference TRBV7-9 and TRBJ2-1): DTGVSQNPRHKITKRGQNVTFRCDPISEHNRLYWYRQTLGQGPEFLTYFQNEAQLEKSRLLSDRFSAERPKGSFSTLEIQRTEQGDSAMYLCASSLGRGRTSYNEQFFGPGTRLTVL.

This clonotype showed up many times. The rearrangement uses TRBV4-1 and TRBJ2-7; TRBD1 matches 9 bases. The CDR3 contains 15 residues. Germline CDR1 MGHRA, CDR2 YSYEKL. V gave up 2 bases and J gave up 6 bases; unmatched junction bases: 8. CDR3 in amino acids: CASSQTGTGMAEQYF. CDR3 coding DNA: TGCGCCAGCAGCCAAACCGGGACAGGGATGGCCGAGCAGTACTTC.

This clonotype showed up many times. CDR3 DNA: TGCGCCAGCAGCTTGGAGGGGATGGGTCAGCCCCAGCATTTT. Translation gives CASSLEGMGQPQHF. The chain links TRBV5-1 to TRBJ1-5, with a tentative D call TRBD1 (5 bases). Trimming left V 0 bases short and J 6 bases short, with 10 bases between. In germline, CDR1 is SGHRS, CDR2 YFSETQ. This CDR3 is 14 amino acids long. Complete variable domain (other parts from reference TRBV5-1 and TRBJ1-5): KAGVTQTPRYLIKTRGQQVTLSCSPISGHRSVSWYQQTPGQGLQFLFEYFSETQRNKGNFPGRFSGRQFSNSRSEMNVSTLELGDSALYLCASSLEGMGQPQHFGDGTRLSIL.

This clonotype was seen at least ten times. The rearrangement joins TRBV29-1 to TRBJ2-5; the match to TRBD1 covers 9 bases. The CDR3 runs 13 residues. CDR1 is SQVTM, CDR2 ANQGSEA, per germline. CDR3 region: CSVIGTGRETQYF. The CDR3 coding sequence is TGCAGTGTTATAGGGACAGGGAGAGAGACCCAGTACTTC.

This clonotype appeared many times. The chain couples TRBV29-1 to TRBJ2-3; possibly TRBD2 for D (5 bases). Trimming left V 3 bases short and J 2 bases short, with 9 bases between. CDR1 is SQVTM and CDR2 is ANQGSEA in the germline V gene. The CDR3 consists of 13 residues. The CDR3 region has the DNA TGCAGCGTTGAGCTAGCCCACACAGATACGCAGTATTTT. Amino acids: CSVELAHTDTQYF.

This clonotype was recorded many times. J is TRBJ2-5 and V is TRBV5-1; 7 positions agree with TRBD2. The CDR3 totals 15 residues. The germline CDR1 and CDR2 sequences are SGHRS and YFSETQ. The V gene end was trimmed by 2 bases and the J gene end by 1 base; junction bases not matched to a gene: 5. The CDR3 region is CASSFRGGSQETQYF. The CDR3 nucleotides read TGCGCCAGCAGCTTTCGGGGAGGGAGCCAAGAGACCCAGTACTTC.

This clonotype was picked up many times. The chain couples TRBV12-3 or TRBV12-4 to TRBJ2-2, with D perhaps matching TRBD1 (5 bases). V lost 6 bases and J 3 bases, leaving 8 bases between the germline ends. The CDR3 has 13 residues. This CDR3 reads CASSLGDTGELFF. CDR3 DNA sequence: TGTGCCAGCAGCCTAGGGGACACCGGGGAGCTGTTTTTT.

This clonotype has ten or more counts. The genes are TRBV4-1 and TRBJ2-3; maybe TRBD1 (6 bases). This CDR3 region has 14 residues. V lost 7 bases and J lost 4, with 15 bases in between. Germline V gene data show CDR1 as MGHRA and CDR2 as YSYEKL. CDR3 nucleotides: TGCGCCAGCAAAGCAGGGGAGAGGGCAGATACGCAGTATTTT. Encoded protein: CASKAGERADTQYF.

This clonotype was observed at least ten times. The chain links TRBV27 to TRBJ2-1; no reliable D call. Germline V gene lookup returns CDR1 MNHEY and CDR2 SMNVEV (reference sequence). V lost 6 bases and J lost 5, with 23 bases in between. The CDR3 has 17 residues. CDR3 in amino acids: CASSPRVGYMLNNEQFF. In DNA, the CDR3 is TGTGCCAGCAGCCCTAGAGTAGGCTACATGCTAAACAATGAGCAGTTCTTC.

The table lists this clonotype with many counts. The chain uses TRBV7-2 and TRBJ1-4, with D possibly matching TRBD1 (5 bases). This CDR3 spans 15 amino acids. Germline V gene data show CDR1 as SGHTA and CDR2 as FQGNSA. With 0 bases removed from V and 6 bases from J, the gap between germline ends came to 11 bases. The CDR3 loop is CASSLARRDYEKLFF. CDR3 sequence (DNA): TGTGCCAGCAGCTTAGCTCGCAGGGACTATGAAAAACTGTTTTTT.

In this sample, this clonotype turned up many times. The rearrangement uses TRBV7-2 and TRBJ2-1; D uncertain. V lost 5 bases to trimming and J lost 3 bases, with 11 bases between them. The CDR3 spans 14 residues. Germline values: CDR1 SGHTA, CDR2 FQGNSA. The DNA of the CDR3 is TGTGCCAGCAGCCTCAGGCGGTTCTACAATGAGCAGTTCTTC. Protein: CASSLRRFYNEQFF.

This clonotype has at least ten counts. This chain uses TRBV5-1 with TRBJ2-1; 11 nucleotides match TRBD2. This CDR3 contains 16 residues. Germline CDR1 is SGHRS and CDR2 is YFSETQ. Trimming cost V 4 bases and J 6 bases; bases outside gene matches: 9. CDR3 nucleotide sequence: TGCGCCAGCAGCCCCGTAGCGGGAGGGCTCGGCAATGAGCAGTTCTTC. Its protein product is CASSPVAGGLGNEQFF.

This clonotype was counted at least ten times. The rearrangement joins TRBV3-1 to TRBJ1-2, with D perhaps matching TRBD1 (5 bases). The germline gives CDR1 LGHDT, CDR2 YNNKEL (reference sequence). The V end was cut by 3 bases, the J end by 6 bases, with 17 bases between. The CDR3 length is 15 residues. Here the CDR3 reads CASSQFGAAAHGYTF. Written as DNA, the CDR3 is TGTGCCAGCAGCCAGTTCGGGGCAGCGGCGCATGGCTACACCTTC.

Many counts were recorded for this clonotype. The chain has TRBV24-1 and TRBJ2-6; 8 bases agree with TRBD2. The germline V gene encodes CDR1 KGHDR and CDR2 SFDVKD. This CDR3 is 19 amino acids long. V trimming: 3 bases; J trimming: 0 bases; junction bases outside the gene matches: 9. This CDR3 reads CATSDPSGGLGSGANVLTF. CDR3 coding DNA: TGTGCCACCAGTGATCCATCGGGGGGGTTAGGCTCTGGGGCCAACGTCCTGACTTTC.

This clonotype was detected many times. CDR3 in amino acids: CASSPDRPTGELFF. CDR3 nucleotide sequence: TGTGCCAGCAGCCCGGACAGGCCTACCGGGGAGCTGTTTTTT. The V call is TRBV5-5, the J call TRBJ2-2; 7 bases line up with TRBD1. Germline V CDR1 and CDR2: SGHKS, YYEKEE (reference sequence). The CDR3 runs to 14 residues. V lost 4 bases to trimming and J lost 5 bases; unmatched junction nucleotides: 5.

This clonotype came up many times. Being one base from a much bigger clone, this may be a read error. The chain carries TRBV10-2 and TRBJ2-7, with D unclear. The CDR3 is made up of 11 amino acids. Looked up from germline, CDR1 is WSHSY and CDR2 is SAAADI. Trimming stripped 2 bases from V and 7 bases from J, with 6 bases between. Written as DNA, the CDR3 is TGCGCCAGCAGTGAGGGAAAAGAGCAGTACTTC. Translated: CASSEGKEQYF.

This clonotype was observed a few times. The CDR3 here is CASSLAGVTEAFF. DNA for the CDR3: TGTGCCAGCAGCTTGGCCGGGGTCACTGAAGCTTTCTTT. The chain links TRBV9 to TRBJ1-1; no definite D call. This CDR3 has 13 amino acids. V lost 4 bases to trimming and J lost 4 bases, with 11 bases between them. Germline V gene lookup returns CDR1 SGDLS and CDR2 YYNGEE.